The entry that follows covers one T cell receptor (beta chain) sequence. No antigen is known for it. No much larger clone is present one base from it, and per-base qualities are unavailable. The CDR3 spans 15 residues, from the cysteine through the phenylalanine. The retained sequence is limited to the CDR3, 45 bases, with the frame set at the first base. CDR1 WSHSY and CDR2 SAAADI were looked up in the germline V gene. Compared with germline, V lacks 6 bases and J lacks 2 bases; bases without a gene match: 6. A second Seattle source provided samples from volunteer blood donors who had recovered from COVID-19. The collaborating institutions used their own protocols to collect whole blood in K2EDTA tubes. For TCRbeta analysis, collaborator samples were shipped as frozen whole blood, as isolated PBMCs, or as DNA extracted from either sample type. The immunoSEQ Assay, a bias-controlled multiplex PCR, was used to amplify TCRbeta CDR3 regions from genomic DNA. The paper's processing steps were these. The number of nucleated cells in each sample was estimated from the amplification of reference gene primers within the assay. To quantify the absolute abundance of each unique TCRbeta CDR3 rearrangement, sequence reads were collapsed and filtered. For each sample, productive Simpson clonality was calculated as the square root of Simpson's diversity index over productive rearrangements. Imported from immuneACCESS, the table was reduced by TCRdb to in-frame sequences with V and J called. These copies leave out some clones; in studies compared against another copy, an unresolved V gene accounts for under half, and the cause of the remainder is not known. V and J calls plus clone size are reproduced from that table; the DNA served to infer D and trimming. In all, the sample holds 250,000 to 350,000 clones, and roughly nine tenths of those were seen once. Just under 0.95% of the sample goes to the ten largest clones.

The sample comes from a study of blood T cell repertoires in COVID-19 (TCRdb year 2020). Background on the whole study: The collaborator samples originated in the United States, Italy and Spain and spanned the acute and convalescent phases of COVID-19. The material from the prospective study consisted of cDNA or gDNA derived from T cells, B-cell-depleted T cells, or PBMCs. The dataset comprised deeply sampled blood TCRbeta repertoires from subjects exposed to, actively infected with, or recovered from COVID-19. The repertoires were made available in a free public database intended to serve as a resource for research on the immune response to SARS-CoV-2. The samples were drawn from two sources: the first 160 participants of the ongoing ImmuneRACE study, and 950 to 1,500 subjects contributed by 6 global collaborators. Nearly every sample came with metadata listing a de-identified subject ID, COVID-19 status, age in years and sex. Where available, HLA class I and class II types were obtained from metadata supplied by the sample provider rather than from assay-based typing. What the work shows at the level of the full study, not this receptor alone: The quantity of clinical and demographic metadata differed by source and by participant and was supplied without curation.

The sequence was collected from a woman in her thirties or forties who had recovered from COVID-19. Sequenced: peripheral blood. The chain links TRBV10-2 with TRBJ2-7; 11 central bases correspond to TRBD2. The bases read TGCGCCAGCAGCTCGGGACTAGCGGCGACCTACGAGCAGTACTTC. Its protein reads: CASSSGLAATYEQYF.